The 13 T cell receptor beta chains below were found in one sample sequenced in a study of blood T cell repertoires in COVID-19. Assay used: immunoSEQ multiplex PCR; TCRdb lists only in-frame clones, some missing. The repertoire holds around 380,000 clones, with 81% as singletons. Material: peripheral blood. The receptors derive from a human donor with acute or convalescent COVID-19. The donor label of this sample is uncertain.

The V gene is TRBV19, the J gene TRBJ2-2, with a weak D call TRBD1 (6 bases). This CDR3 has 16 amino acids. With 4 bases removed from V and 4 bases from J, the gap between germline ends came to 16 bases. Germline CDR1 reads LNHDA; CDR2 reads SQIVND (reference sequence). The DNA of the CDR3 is TGTGCCAGTAGTACGGACAGAGTGAGGGGCACCGGGGAGCTGTTTTTT. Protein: CASSTDRVRGTGELFF.

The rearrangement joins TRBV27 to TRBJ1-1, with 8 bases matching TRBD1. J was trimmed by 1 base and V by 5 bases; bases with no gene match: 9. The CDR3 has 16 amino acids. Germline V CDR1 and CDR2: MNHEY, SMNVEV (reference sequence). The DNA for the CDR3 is TGTGCCAGCAGTCTCGACAGGGGAGTTAGGAACACTGAAGCTTTCTTT. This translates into CASSLDRGVRNTEAFF.

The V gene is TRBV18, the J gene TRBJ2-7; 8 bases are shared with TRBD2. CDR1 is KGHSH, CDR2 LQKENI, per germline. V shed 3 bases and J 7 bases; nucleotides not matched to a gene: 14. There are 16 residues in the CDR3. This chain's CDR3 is CASSPPSGGRGGEQYF. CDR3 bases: TGTGCCAGCTCACCCCCAAGCGGGGGCCGTGGGGGGGAGCAGTACTTC.

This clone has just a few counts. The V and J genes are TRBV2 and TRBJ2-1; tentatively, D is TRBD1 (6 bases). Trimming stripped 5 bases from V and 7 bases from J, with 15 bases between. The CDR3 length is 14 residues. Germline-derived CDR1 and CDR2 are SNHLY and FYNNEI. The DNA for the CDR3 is TGTGCCAGCAGTTATCAGGGACAACCAAATGAGCAGTTCTTC. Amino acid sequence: CASSYQGQPNEQFF.

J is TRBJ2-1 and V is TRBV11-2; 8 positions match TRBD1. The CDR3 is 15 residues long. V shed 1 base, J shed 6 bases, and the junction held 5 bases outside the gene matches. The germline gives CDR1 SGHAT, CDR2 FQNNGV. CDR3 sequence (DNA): TGTGCCAGCAGCTTAGTAGGACAGGGTACCAATGAGCAGTTCTTC. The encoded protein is CASSLVGQGTNEQFF.

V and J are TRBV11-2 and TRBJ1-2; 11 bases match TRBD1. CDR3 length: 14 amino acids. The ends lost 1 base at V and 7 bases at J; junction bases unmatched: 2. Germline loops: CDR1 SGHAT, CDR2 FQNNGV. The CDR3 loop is CASSLVGTGGGYTF. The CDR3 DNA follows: TGTGCCAGCAGCTTAGTAGGGACAGGGGGTGGCTACACCTTC.

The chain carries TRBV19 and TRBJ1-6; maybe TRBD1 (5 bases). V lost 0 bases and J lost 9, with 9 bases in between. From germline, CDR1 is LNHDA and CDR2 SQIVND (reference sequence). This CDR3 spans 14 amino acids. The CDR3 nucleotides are TGTGCCAGTAGTATAGAGGGGCCCATTTCACCCCTCCACTTT. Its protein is CASSIEGPISPLHF.

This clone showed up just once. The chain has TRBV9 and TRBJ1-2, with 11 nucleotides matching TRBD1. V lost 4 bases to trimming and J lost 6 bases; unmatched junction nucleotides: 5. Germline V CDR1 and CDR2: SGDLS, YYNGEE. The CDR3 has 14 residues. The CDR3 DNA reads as TGTGCCAGCAGCAGTAGGACAGGGGGCAATGGCTACACCTTC. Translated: CASSSRTGGNGYTF. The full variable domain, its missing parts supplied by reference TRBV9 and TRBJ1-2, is DSGVTQTPKHLITATGQRVTLRCSPRSGDLSVYWYQQSLDQGLQFLIQYYNGEERAKGNILERFSAQQFPDLHSELNLSSLELGDSALYFCASSSRTGGNGYTFGSGTRLTVV.

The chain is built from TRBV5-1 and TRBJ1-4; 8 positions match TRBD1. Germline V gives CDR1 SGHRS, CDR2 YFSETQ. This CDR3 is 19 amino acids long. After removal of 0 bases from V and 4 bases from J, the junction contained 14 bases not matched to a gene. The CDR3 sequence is CASSLGPDRVLVVNEKLFF. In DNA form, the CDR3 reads TGCGCCAGCAGCTTGGGACCGGACAGGGTACTTGTGGTTAATGAAAAACTGTTTTTT.

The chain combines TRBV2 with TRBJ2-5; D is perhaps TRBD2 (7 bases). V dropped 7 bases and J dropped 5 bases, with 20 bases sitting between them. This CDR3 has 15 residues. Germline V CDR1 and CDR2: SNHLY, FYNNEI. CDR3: CASTREGGYGETQYF. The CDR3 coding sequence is TGTGCCAGCACTCGAGAGGGGGGGTACGGGGAGACCCAGTACTTC.

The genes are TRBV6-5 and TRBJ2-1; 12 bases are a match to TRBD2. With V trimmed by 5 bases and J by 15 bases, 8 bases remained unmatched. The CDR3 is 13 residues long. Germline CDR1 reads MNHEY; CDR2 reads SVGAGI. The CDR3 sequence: CASSLAGGPSLFF. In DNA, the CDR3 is TGTGCCAGCAGTCTAGCGGGAGGGCCATCCTTGTTCTTC.

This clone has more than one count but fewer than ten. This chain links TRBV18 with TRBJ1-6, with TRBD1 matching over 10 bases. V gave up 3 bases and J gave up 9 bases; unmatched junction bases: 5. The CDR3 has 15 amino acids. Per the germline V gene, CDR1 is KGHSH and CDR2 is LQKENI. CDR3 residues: CASSPLDRGFSPLHF. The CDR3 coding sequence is TGTGCCAGCTCACCCCTGGACAGGGGGTTTTCACCCCTCCACTTT.

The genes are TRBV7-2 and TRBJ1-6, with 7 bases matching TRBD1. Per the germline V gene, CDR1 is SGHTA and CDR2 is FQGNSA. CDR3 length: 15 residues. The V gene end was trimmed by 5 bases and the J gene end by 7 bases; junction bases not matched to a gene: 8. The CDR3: CASSILRDRNSPLHF. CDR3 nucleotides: TGTGCCAGCAGCATTCTCCGGGACAGAAATTCACCCCTCCACTTT.